This T cell receptor (beta chain) was sequenced in a study of T cell responses to AZD1222 COVID-19 vaccine. The V and J ends lost 9 bases and 2 bases respectively, with 17 bases between them. The CDR3 length is 15 residues. Germline CDR1 is KGHSH and CDR2 is LQKENI. Study observations and caveats: Donors were chiefly white British, with a greater number of females, and clonal diversity was perhaps underestimated. Nearly half of spike-specific TCRs reportedly go after variant regions that carry no mutations.

Comments on this clone: Its antigen is undetermined.

TCRdb's copy holds only in-frame clones and misses some; the assay was immunoSEQ multiplex PCR. The sample holds 100,000 to 150,000 clones, 92% seen once. The material was peripheral blood, obtained on day 0 of AZD1222 vaccination. This chain joins TRBV18 and TRBJ1-3, with D unclear. The sequence derives from an adult in good health. The CDR3 protein is CASSGPPLTGNTIYF. In DNA form, the CDR3 reads TGTGCCAGTTCCGGGCCTCCTTTGACTGGAAACACCATATATTTT.